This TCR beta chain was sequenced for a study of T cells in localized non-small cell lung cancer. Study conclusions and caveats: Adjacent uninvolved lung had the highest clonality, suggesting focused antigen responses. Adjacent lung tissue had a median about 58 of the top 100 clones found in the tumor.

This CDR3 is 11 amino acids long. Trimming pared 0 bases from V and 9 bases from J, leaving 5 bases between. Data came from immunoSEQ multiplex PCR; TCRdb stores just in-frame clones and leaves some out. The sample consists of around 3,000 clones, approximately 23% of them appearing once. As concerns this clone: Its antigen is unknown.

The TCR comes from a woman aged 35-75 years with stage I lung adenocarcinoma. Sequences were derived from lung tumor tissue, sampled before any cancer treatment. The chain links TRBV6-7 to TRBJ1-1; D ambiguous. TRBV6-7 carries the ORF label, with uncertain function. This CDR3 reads CASSYSRKAFF. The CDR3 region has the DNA TGTGCCAGCAGTTACTCGAGGAAAGCTTTCTTT.